This T cell receptor (beta chain) was observed in a study of beta chain features in type 1 diabetes listed by TCRdb under 2018. Study-wide context: Mean age, gender distribution, total cell number and subset yield did not differ between patients and healthy donors. A total of 90 million to 130 million sorted cells were examined across all samples, and a strong correlation was observed between cell number per subset and RNA yield. In the study, recently diagnosed type 1 diabetes patients and matched healthy donors were compared on the TCRB repertoires of their sorted circulating CD4+ T cell subsets. Regulatory and stem cell-like memory subsets were isolated from only 8 patients and about 8 healthy donors, whereas naive and central memory subsets came from all 30 or so donors.

General conclusions and limits of the study: The naive, central memory and regulatory TCRB repertoires appeared to resemble one another more closely among patients than among healthy donors. In all four CD4+ subsets, TCRB CDR3 length was moderately but significantly shorter in type 1 diabetes patients. PCR may preferentially amplify shorter templates, but because patient and control samples were amplified and corrected together, any resulting skew would affect both groups equally. Patients with type 1 diabetes made fewer insertions and deleted more nucleotides at VDJ recombination sites, implying thymic rearrangement abnormalities. Because cDNA was sequenced instead of genomic DNA, activated cells with high expression could be over-represented, although the groups did not differ in activation or CD3 levels. Because small numbers of individuals were included in the HLA sub-analyses, any influence of HLA type on TCRB rearrangement was left unresolved.

A note on this clone: The antigen it binds to is not known. Base qualities are not at hand, and no much larger clone is one base apart.

Via the germline V gene, CDR1 is SGHRS and CDR2 YFSETQ. There are 15 amino acids in the CDR3, from cysteine to phenylalanine inclusive. CDR3 DNA is the only sequence kept; it has 45 bases, read in frame from the first base. V lost 5 bases and J lost 2 bases, and the count of bases not matched to a germline gene is 5. Each donor gave one peripheral blood draw, averaging roughly 0.11 L, which was collected into heparinised tubes. A BD FACSAria II was used to sort naive, central memory, regulatory and stem cell-like memory CD4+ T cells with a panel that included CD45RO, CCR7, CD25, CD127, CD95 and CD27. Purity was above 95% for every sorted population. PBMCs were isolated right away by Lymphoprep density gradient centrifugation and were stained directly, without culture. Samples were stained and sorted in pairs, with one healthy donor and one patient per experiment, so that batch effects were minimized.

The High Capacity cDNA Reverse Transcription Kit was used to reverse transcribe all of the isolated RNA, meaning that expressed TCRB transcripts were what got sequenced. Deep immunoSEQ sequencing was performed on naive, central memory and regulatory T cell samples, with an average of roughly 3.3 million total reads per sample. Sorted cells were lysed in RLT buffer, and RNA was extracted using DNase-treated RNeasy Micro or Mini kits according to cell number. Each cell subset was processed on its own to prevent cross-contamination, while patient and healthy donor samples were processed together. TCRB sequences were amplified from cDNA with the immunoSEQ multiplex PCR, producing 87-bp fragments spanning the CDR3 region. Sequencing of the amplicons was done on the Illumina HiSeq platform. On the authors' methods: PCR bias was corrected computationally using synthetic template baselines, and reads within Hamming distance 2 were collapsed, with unmergeable singletons discarded. Reads were aligned to IMGT to assign V, D and J genes, CDR3 length, and insertions or deletions at six rearrangement sites. Within each subset, clonotype counts were normalized to sorted cell number, and only after that were true diversity and Gini coefficients computed with the tcR R package. The overlap coefficient, calculated on TCRB nucleotide sequences, was used to measure repertoire sharing. Out-of-frame TCRB sequences from naive cells were analyzed to stand in for the pre-selection repertoire. The table comes from immuneACCESS by way of TCRdb, which keeps in-frame sequences with V and J called. Part of the clones is missing from these tables; in studies checked, under half for an unresolved V gene and the rest for unknown reasons. V and J calls and clone size are copied from that table; D and trimming were computed from the DNA. This sample lists about 340,000 clones; roughly 12% were detected once. In total, the top ten clones hold 0.015% of the sample.

The TCR originated in a woman between 18 and 29 years old with type 1 diabetes. The rearranged segments are TRBV5-1 and TRBJ2-1; 9 of the junction bases match TRBD2. Sequencing was carried out using naive CD4+ T cells from blood. In light of the paper, this sample's cell subset or site label describes: true naive CD4+ T cells. This receptor carries the CDR3 CASSISGSAYNEQFF. The nucleotide sequence reads TGCGCCAGCAGTATTAGCGGGAGCGCCTACAATGAGCAGTTCTTC.